This entry concerns a single T cell receptor (beta chain). This entry is derived from a study of PD-L1 blockade in urothelial cancer. Sequencing was performed with immunoSEQ multiplex PCR; in TCRdb, only in-frame clones are kept and a portion is missing. The sample lists 57,000 or so clones; approximately 80% were seen once. V gave up 2 bases and J gave up 5 bases, with 10 bases separating them. The CDR3 extends over 14 amino acids. The germline V gene encodes CDR1 SGHAT and CDR2 FQNNGV. The rearrangement uses TRBV11-2 and TRBJ2-1; the D is unclear. The source of this sequence is an older man with urothelial cancer. The material sequenced was PBMCs, taken around atezolizumab (anti-PD-L1) treatment. CDR3 DNA sequence: TGTGCCAGCAGCTTACGGGTCGCCAACAATGAGCAGTTCTTC. Translated, it gives CASSLRVANNEQFF.